These T cell receptor beta chains were read from a single sample in a study of T cell repertoires in cytomegalovirus infection. TCRdb reprocessed the reads via MiXCR and lists one record per CDR3 protein. The sample yields roughly 600,000 distinct CDR3 sequences, roughly a quarter seen once. The source material was CD8+ T cells from PBMCs. These receptor sequences come from a human donor in good health (CMV status not recorded). Some clones in this sample may be carry-over from other donors' samples. CDR3s include the opening cysteine and the closing phenylalanine or tryptophan. D genes are given only for firm matches. Rows give clone size only sometimes, using once, few, many, or a class for an expanded clone.

abundance | j_gene | d_gene | v_gene | CDR3aa | CDR3nt
few | TRBJ2-5 | . | TRBV29-1 | CSVEEGTAEETQYF | TGCAGCGTTGAAGAGGGCACAGCCGAAGAGACCCAGTACTTC
few | TRBJ2-1 | TRBD2 | TRBV14 | CASSPYGTTNNEQFF | TGTGCCAGCAGTCCCTACGGGACTACCAACAATGAGCAGTTCTTC
few | TRBJ2-3 | . | TRBV7-9 | CASSSPRERDTQYF | TGTGCCAGCAGTTCACCTCGGGAAAGAGATACGCAGTATTTT
. | TRBJ2-5 | . | TRBV6-5 | CASSYSRARQETQYF | TGTGCCAGCAGTTACTCCCGGGCTCGCCAAGAGACCCAGTACTTC
many | TRBJ2-3 | . | TRBV6-6 | CASSYADTQYF | TGTGCCAGCAGTTACGCAGATACGCAGTATTTT
few | TRBJ1-2 | . | TRBV29-1 | CSALGGAGYTF | TGCAGCGCCCTAGGAGGGGCTGGCTACACCTTC
many | TRBJ1-5 | . | TRBV27 | CASSQGLLRPQHF | TGTGCCAGCAGTCAAGGACTGCTCCGGCCCCAGCATTTT
many | TRBJ2-1 | . | TRBV7-9 | CASSPGQIEQFF | TGTGCCAGCAGCCCAGGGCAGATTGAGCAGTTCTTC
many | TRBJ2-5 | TRBD2 | TRBV7-6 | CASSPGLARETQYF | TGTGCCAGCAGCCCGGGACTAGCGAGGGAGACCCAGTACTTC
. | TRBJ2-1 | . | TRBV20-1 | CSASPGAGDEQFF | TGCAGTGCTAGCCCAGGGGCTGGCGATGAGCAGTTCTTC
many | TRBJ2-2 | . | TRBV7-6 | CASSLDPGPPGELFF | TGTGCCAGCAGCTTAGATCCAGGGCCCCCCGGGGAGCTGTTTTTT
few | TRBJ2-3 | . | TRBV28 | CASSLAQTDTQYF | TGTGCCAGCAGTTTAGCCCAGACAGATACGCAGTATTTT
many | TRBJ1-2 | . | TRBV14 | CASYEVGYGYTF | TGTGCCAGCTACGAGGTTGGCTATGGCTACACCTTC
. | TRBJ1-3 | . | TRBV2 | CASGGGSGNTIYF | TGTGCCAGCGGTGGAGGCTCTGGAAACACCATATATTTT
many | TRBJ2-1 | TRBD2 | TRBV7-8 | CASSFQRGAYNEQFF | TGTGCCAGCAGCTTCCAGCGGGGGGCCTACAATGAGCAGTTCTTC
. | TRBJ2-7 | TRBD2 | TRBV6-1 | CASSKRGTYEQYF | TGTGCCAGCTCTAAGCGGGGAACCTACGAGCAGTACTTC
. | TRBJ2-3 | TRBD1 | TRBV7-6 | CASSQTGFADTQYF | TGTGCCAGCAGCCAGACAGGGTTTGCAGATACGCAGTATTTT
. | TRBJ1-2 | . | TRBV7-9 | CASSSRGVYGYTF | TGTGCCAGCAGCTCCCGGGGGGTCTATGGCTACACCTTC
. | TRBJ2-2 | . | TRBV2 | CASNVPGARNTGELFF | TGTGCCAGCAACGTCCCCGGGGCTAGGAACACCGGGGAGCTGTTTTTT
. | TRBJ1-1 | TRBD1 | TRBV4-3 | CASTLVGQDTEAFF | TGCGCCAGCACCCTAGTGGGACAGGACACTGAAGCTTTCTTT
. | TRBJ2-1 | . | TRBV28 | CALGTVSYNEQFF | TGTGCCCTTGGGACCGTCTCCTACAATGAGCAGTTCTTC
. | TRBJ2-4 | TRBD1 | TRBV6-1 | CASSGTGASKNIQYF | TGTGCCAGCAGTGGGACAGGGGCTTCCAAAAACATTCAGTACTTC
few | TRBJ1-1 | . | TRBV19 | CASMDTEAFF | TGTGCCAGTATGGACACTGAAGCTTTCTTT
. | TRBJ1-5 | . | TRBV20-1 | CSARDQLRYIDSSNQPQHF | TGCAGTGCTAGAGATCAGTTACGCTACATCGATTCAAGCAATCAGCCCCAGCATTTT
few | TRBJ2-1 | . | TRBV29-1 | CSVPGTSSYNEQFF | TGCAGCGTTCCCGGGACAAGCTCCTACAATGAGCAGTTCTTC
many | TRBJ1-2 | . | TRBV7-9 | CASSLAGLYHTF | TGTGCCAGCAGCTTAGCGGGCCTATATCACACCTTC
. | TRBJ2-1 | TRBD1 | TRBV10-1 | CASSDRGGGLNNEQFF | TGCGCCAGCAGCGACAGGGGGGGGGGACTAAACAATGAGCAGTTCTTC
many | TRBJ2-6 | TRBD1 | TRBV7-9 | CASSSGQASGGANVLTF | TGTGCCAGCAGCTCGGGACAGGCGTCGGGTGGGGCCAACGTCCTGACTTTC
many | TRBJ2-7 | . | TRBV14 | CASRRQGHEQYF | TGTGCCAGCAGACGCCAAGGGCACGAGCAGTACTTC
. | TRBJ1-1 | . | TRBV20-1 | CSARDPSGVATEAFF | TGCAGTGCTAGAGATCCATCAGGGGTTGCCACTGAAGCTTTCTTT
few | TRBJ1-5 | . | TRBV20-1 | CSAGHQPQHF | TGCAGTGCTGGACATCAGCCCCAGCATTTT
many | TRBJ2-7 | . | TRBV20-1 | CSAAGDSFYEQYF | TGCAGTGCTGCAGGCGACTCTTTCTACGAGCAGTACTTC
many | TRBJ1-1 | TRBD1 | TRBV5-6 | CASSEDREDTEAFF | TGTGCCAGCAGCGAGGACAGGGAGGACACTGAAGCTTTCTTT
many | TRBJ1-3 | . | TRBV28 | CASSLSDGGDTIYF | TGTGCCAGCAGTTTGTCAGACGGGGGAGACACCATATATTTT
many | TRBJ1-4 | . | TRBV12-3/TRBV12-4 | CASSRPGANEKLFF | TGTGCCAGCAGTAGGCCGGGAGCTAATGAAAAACTGTTTTTT
. | TRBJ2-5 | . | TRBV28 | CASSFSGSFDEETQYF | TGTGCCAGCAGTTTCTCCGGGTCCTTCGACGAAGAGACCCAGTACTTC
many | TRBJ2-1 | TRBD2 | TRBV11-3 | CASSSTSGGAGNEQFF | TGTGCCAGCAGCTCGACTAGCGGGGGGGCCGGCAATGAGCAGTTCTTC
. | TRBJ2-3 | TRBD2 | TRBV27 | CASSLGRGGRFSTDTQYF | TGTGCCAGCAGTTTGGGGCGGGGGGGCCGATTCAGCACAGATACGCAGTATTTT
. | TRBJ1-5 | . | TRBV20-1 | CSAREGVYSNQPQHF | TGCAGTGCTAGAGAGGGCGTCTATAGCAATCAGCCCCAGCATTTT
few | TRBJ2-1 | . | TRBV7-9 | CASSPLSVGGNEQFF | TGTGCCAGCAGCCCTCTTTCGGTTGGGGGAAATGAGCAGTTCTTC
. | TRBJ2-7 | TRBD1 | TRBV7-2 | CASSLGTGRYEQYF | TGTGCCAGCAGCTTAGGGACAGGCCGCTACGAGCAGTACTTC
many | TRBJ2-5 | TRBD2 | TRBV7-9 | CASSPRRGKAGWLETQYF | TGTGCCAGCAGCCCGCGGCGGGGGAAGGCCGGGTGGTTAGAGACCCAGTACTTC